This T cell receptor beta chain was sequenced for a study of cytotoxic CD8 clonotypes in ibrutinib-treated CLL. Sequencing was performed with immunoSEQ multiplex PCR; in TCRdb, only in-frame clones are kept and a portion is missing. The repertoire holds approximately 350,000 clones, with over 60% as singletons. Germline V gene data show CDR1 as MDHEN and CDR2 as SYDVKM. V lost 7 bases, J lost 5 bases, and 6 bases stayed unmatched. The CDR3 has 14 residues. The TCR was taken from a human donor with chronic lymphocytic leukemia. Sequencing used PBMCs, obtained after 36 months of ibrutinib treatment. The chain employs TRBV28 and TRBJ2-5; 11 positions agree with TRBD1. The CDR3, as DNA: TGTGCCAGCACGGACAGGGGGCGCCTGGAGACCCAGTACTTC. Translating gives CASTDRGRLETQYF.